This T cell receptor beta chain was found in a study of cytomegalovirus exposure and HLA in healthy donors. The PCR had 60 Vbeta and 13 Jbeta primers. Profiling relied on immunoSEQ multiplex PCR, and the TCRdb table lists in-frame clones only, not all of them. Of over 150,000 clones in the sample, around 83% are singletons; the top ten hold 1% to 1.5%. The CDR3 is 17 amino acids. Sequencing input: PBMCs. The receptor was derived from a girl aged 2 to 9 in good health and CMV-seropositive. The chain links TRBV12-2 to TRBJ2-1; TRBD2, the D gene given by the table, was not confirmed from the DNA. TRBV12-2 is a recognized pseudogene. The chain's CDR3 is CASRFALAGDPYNEQFF. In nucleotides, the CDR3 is TGTGCAAGTCGCTTTGCCCTAGCGGGGGACCCGTACAATGAGCAGTTCTTC.